This TCR beta chain was identified during a study of blood T cell repertoires in COVID-19. About the study: T cells, B-cell-depleted T cells, or PBMCs provided the cDNA or gDNA that served as material.

CDR3 length: 16 amino acids. Trimming took 3 bases from V and 0 from J, leaving 14 bases between them. The germline V gene has CDR1 LNHDA and CDR2 SQIVND (reference sequence). TCRdb's copy holds only in-frame clones and misses some; the assay was immunoSEQ multiplex PCR. The sample holds about 160,000 clones, about 85% seen once. This clone was counted once. Enrolment of Seattle patients took place during active infection, and they were followed longitudinally. This clonotype was sampled from a woman between 50 and 59 years old with COVID-19, enrolled during active disease. The gene calls are TRBV19 and TRBJ1-2; D gene ambiguous. Source material: peripheral blood. CDR3 sequence: CASSIPAGRANYGYTF. DNA for the CDR3: TGTGCCAGTAGTATCCCAGCGGGCAGAGCTAACTATGGCTACACCTTC.